The 19 T cell receptor beta chains presented below share a single source sample, sequenced in a study of Tregs in tolerant kidney transplant recipients. Repertoires were generated with immunoSEQ multiplex PCR, while TCRdb's copy carries only in-frame clones and drops some. The sample's table shows about 48,000 clones. Sequencing used CD4+ T cells from blood, obtained before the transplant. The receptors were sampled from a human donor who received a combined kidney and bone marrow transplant.

A remark on this clone: Read data end 3 residues before the CDR3 end; the end is taken from the germline J gene. V usage is TRBV18 and J usage is TRBJ1-1; TRBD1 matches 7 bases. The germline V gene encodes CDR1 KGHSH and CDR2 LQKENI. This CDR3 has 17 amino acids. Trimming took 1 base from V and 3 from J; bases not matched to a gene: 11. The CDR3 loop is CASSPRWDSWADTEAFF. The part of the CDR3 DNA that was read is TGTGCCAGCTCACCACGCTGGGACAGCTGGGCGGACACTGAA. The entire variable domain, with the rest obtained from reference TRBV18 and TRBJ1-1, is as follows: NAGVMQNPRHLVRRRGQEARLRCSPMKGHSHVYWYRQLPEEGLKFMVYLQKENIIDESGMPKERFSAEFPKEGPSILRIQQVVRGDSAAYFCASSPRWDSWADTEAFFGQGTRLTVV.

To note about this clone: The read finishes 3 residues shy of the CDR3 end, and the germline J gene is used to complete it. J is TRBJ1-5 and V is TRBV5-1, with no clear D. Between the trimmed V and J ends, which lost 1 base and 2 bases, there was a span of 10 bases. Germline V gene data show CDR1 as SGHRS and CDR2 as YFSETQ. The length of the CDR3 is 15 residues. CDR3 bases read: TGCGCCAGCAGCTTGAACAGTGGCGGCAATCAGCCC. This encodes CASSLNSGGNQP. The full CDR3 protein reads CASSLNSGGNQPQHF. The full variable domain, its missing parts supplied by reference TRBV5-1 and TRBJ1-5, is KAGVTQTPRYLIKTRGQQVTLSCSPISGHRSVSWYQQTPGQGLQFLFEYFSETQRNKGNFPGRFSGRQFSNSRSEMNVSTLELGDSALYLCASSLNSGGNQPQHFGDGTRLSIL.

Turning to this clone: The read is 3 residues too short to cover the CDR3 end, so that end is filled in from the germline J gene. The V and J genes are TRBV18 and TRBJ1-3, with TRBD1 identical over 9 bases. After removal of 3 bases from V and 5 bases from J, the junction contained 2 bases not matched to a gene. CDR1 is KGHSH, CDR2 LQKENI, per germline. This CDR3 region has 14 residues. The CDR3 spells CASSPGQGRNTIYF. CDR3 DNA (partial): TGTGCCAGCTCACCGGGACAGGGCCGAAACACC.

With regard to this clone: The CDR3 is cut off 3 residues early in the read; its end comes from the germline J gene. The gene calls are TRBV7-2 and TRBJ2-3; a weak D match, TRBD2 (6 bases). The CDR3 spans 14 residues. The V end lost 5 bases, the J end lost 1 base, and 10 bases lay between the germline ends. CDR1 is SGHTA and CDR2 is FQGNSA in the germline V gene. CDR3 sequence: CASSAGFGTDTQYF. The CDR3 bases that were read are TGTGCCAGCAGCGCGGGGTTTGGCACAGATACG. The whole variable domain, remainder taken from reference TRBV7-2 and TRBJ2-3, is GAGVSQSPSNKVTEKGKDVELRCDPISGHTALYWYRQSLGQGLEFLIYFQGNSAPDKSGLPSDRFSAERTGGSVSTLTIQRTQQEDSAVYLCASSAGFGTDTQYFGPGTRLTVL.

Points on this clone: The CDR3 is cut off 3 residues early in the read; its end comes from the germline J gene. V usage is TRBV7-2 and J usage is TRBJ2-3; TRBD2 agrees at 9 bases. The length of the CDR3 is 15 residues. Trimming at V came to 5 bases and at J to 5 bases, leaving 8 bases not matched to a gene. Germline loops: CDR1 SGHTA, CDR2 FQGNSA. CDR3 bases read: TGTGCCAGCAGCCTTAGCGGGAGTGGCCGAGATACG. Its translation: CASSLSGSGRDT. The full CDR3 reads CASSLSGSGRDTQYF.

A remark on this clone: From the germline J gene comes the end of the CDR3, since the read stops 3 residues before it. The gene calls are TRBV2 and TRBJ1-4; TRBD1 aligns across 7 bases. The CDR3 has 18 residues. Germline lookup yields CDR1 SNHLY and CDR2 FYNNEI. The ends lost 6 bases at V and 0 bases at J; junction bases unmatched: 13. CDR3 DNA, as far as it was read: TGTGCCAGCAGGCCGGGACAGCCTTTAATTGCAACTAATGAAAAA. It specifies CASRPGQPLIATNEK. The CDR3, in full, reads CASRPGQPLIATNEKLFF. Variable domain in full (rest from reference TRBV2 and TRBJ1-4): EPEVTQTPSHQVTQMGQEVILRCVPISNHLYFYWYRQILGQKVEFLVSFYNNEISEKSEIFDDQFSVERPDGSNFTLKIRSTKLEDSAMYFCASRPGQPLIATNEKLFFGSGTQLSVL.

Notes on this clone: The missing CDR3 end, 3 residues past where the read stops, is filled in from the germline J gene. The chain links TRBV7-9 to TRBJ2-2; 8 bases are shared with TRBD2. This CDR3 is built from 15 residues. Germline CDR1 reads SEHNR; CDR2 reads FQNEAQ (reference sequence). Trimming cost V 6 bases and J 0 bases; bases outside gene matches: 3. The CDR3 bases that were read are TGTGCCAGCAGACGACTAGCGACGAACACCGGGGAG. This encodes CASRRLATNTGE. The complete CDR3 sequence is CASRRLATNTGELFF.

In the case of this clone: The sequence runs out 3 residues before the end of the CDR3; the remainder is reconstructed from the germline J gene. The chain has TRBV12-3 or TRBV12-4 and TRBJ2-1, with TRBD1 matching over 7 bases. Trimming took 2 bases from V and 7 from J; bases not matched to a gene: 11. The CDR3 contains 16 residues. CDR3 sequence reads: CASSLNSGGVKNEQFF. CDR3 bases read: TGTGCCAGCAGTTTAAATTCAGGGGGTGTGAAAAATGAG.

Points on this clone: The read halts 3 residues ahead of the CDR3 end, with the missing end drawn from the germline J gene. This chain uses TRBV10-3 with TRBJ2-7, with TRBD2 matching 7 bases. This CDR3 is built from 12 residues. CDR1 is ENHRY and CDR2 is SYGVKD in the germline V gene. J lost 4 bases, V lost 10 bases, and 7 bases had no gene match. The part of the CDR3 DNA that was read is TGTGCCACCCTGGGAGGGGCGTACGAG. Protein product: CATLGGAYE. The whole CDR3 protein is CATLGGAYEQYF.

Turning to this clone: Coverage ceases 3 residues before the CDR3 finishes, and the germline J gene fills in the end. The genes are TRBV7-3 and TRBJ1-1; D perhaps matches TRBD1 (5 bases). This CDR3 has 15 amino acids. Germline V CDR1 and CDR2: SGHTA, FQGTGA. Trimming left V 1 base short and J 1 base short, with 10 bases between. The CDR3 sequence: CASSLMGGENTEAFF. CDR3 bases read: TGTGCCAGCAGCTTAATGGGAGGGGAGAACACTGAA.

In the case of this clone: The read ends 3 residues early relative to the CDR3; the germline J gene fills the gap. Within the sample, other DNA sequences also encode this same CDR3. V gene TRBV7-2 combines with J gene TRBJ2-1; TRBD2 matches at 10 bases. Germline CDR1 is SGHTA and CDR2 is FQGNSA. The length of the CDR3 is 15 residues. Trimming cost V 5 bases and J 3 bases; bases outside gene matches: 4. The CDR3 DNA, read in part, is TGTGCCAGCAGCGAAACTAGCGGGAACTACAATGAG. Residues: CASSETSGNYNE. The full CDR3 reads CASSETSGNYNEQFF.

About this clone itself: The sequence runs out 3 residues before the end of the CDR3; the remainder is reconstructed from the germline J gene. This chain connects TRBV14 to TRBJ2-7, with 11 bases aligning to TRBD2. CDR1 is SGHDN and CDR2 is FVKESK in the germline V gene. The CDR3 has 15 amino acids. Unmatched junction bases numbered 7, after V lost 3 bases and J lost 6 bases. The DNA read from the CDR3 is TGTGCCAGCAGCCAGCTAGCGGGAGGTTCATCCGAG. It yields the protein CASSQLAGGSSE. The CDR3 in its entirety is CASSQLAGGSSEQYF.

In the case of this clone: The CDR3 end lies 3 residues beyond the end of the read and is filled in from the germline J gene. V is TRBV5-1 and J is TRBJ2-1; TRBD2 aligns across 8 bases. The germline V gene encodes CDR1 SGHRS and CDR2 YFSETQ. The CDR3 spans 15 residues. Germline trimming cut 3 bases from V and 7 bases from J; bases unmatched to any gene: 9. CDR3 DNA (partial): TGCGCCAGCAGCTCGGGGACTAGTGATTTGAATGAG. Amino acid sequence: CASSSGTSDLNE. The full-length CDR3 reads as CASSSGTSDLNEQFF.

This CDR3 is CSAIRNRGDEKLFF. The sequenced part of the CDR3 DNA is TGCAGTGCCATCCGTAACAGGGGGGATGAAAAA. V and J are TRBV20-1 and TRBJ1-4, with 8 nucleotides matching TRBD1. The read falls 3 residues short of the CDR3 end, and the missing part is taken from the germline J gene. Per germline, CDR1 DFQATT and CDR2 SNEGSKA (reference sequence). The CDR3 loop spans 14 amino acids. V gave up 6 bases and J gave up 6 bases; unmatched junction bases: 9.

Concerning this clone: The read terminates 3 residues before the CDR3 end, so the remaining end is supplied by the germline J gene. The chain joins TRBV6-2 or TRBV6-3 to TRBJ1-5, with 7 positions matching TRBD1. This CDR3 contains 15 residues. With V trimmed by 6 bases and J by 0 bases, 5 bases remained unmatched. CDR1 is MNHEY, CDR2 SVGEGT, per germline. CDR3 in amino acids: CASSQGQSSNQPQHF. CDR3 bases read: TGTGCCAGCAGCCAGGGACAGAGTAGCAATCAGCCC.

As regards this clone: The read ends 3 residues before the CDR3 terminus; that terminus is restored from the germline J gene. The genes are TRBV18 and TRBJ2-7; 7 bases fit TRBD2. The CDR3 loop spans 14 amino acids. V dropped 5 bases and J dropped 2; count of bases not matched to a gene: 6. CDR1 KGHSH and CDR2 LQKENI come from the germline V gene. The CDR3 DNA, read in part, is TGTGCCAGCTCAAGCCCCGGGACTACCTACGAG. Translating it yields CASSSPGTTYE. From start to end, the CDR3 is CASSSPGTTYEQYF. Looking up the rest from reference TRBV18 and TRBJ2-7 gives the full variable domain: NAGVMQNPRHLVRRRGQEARLRCSPMKGHSHVYWYRQLPEEGLKFMVYLQKENIIDESGMPKERFSAEFPKEGPSILRIQQVVRGDSAAYFCASSSPGTTYEQYFGPGTRLTVT.

About this clone: The read ends 3 residues before the CDR3 terminus; that terminus is restored from the germline J gene. V is TRBV7-9 and J is TRBJ2-1; possibly TRBD1 for D (6 bases). Germline CDR1 is SEHNR and CDR2 is FQNEAQ (reference sequence). Trimming shortened V by 3 bases and J by 7 bases, and 16 bases separated the two germline ends. The CDR3 extends over 15 amino acids. This CDR3 is CASSLRVQGLNEQFF. Incomplete CDR3 DNA: TGTGCCAGCAGCTTGAGGGTCCAGGGGTTAAATGAG. Full variable domain (missing parts from reference TRBV7-9 and TRBJ2-1): DTGVSQNPRHKITKRGQNVTFRCDPISEHNRLYWYRQTLGQGPEFLTYFQNEAQLEKSRLLSDRFSAERPKGSFSTLEIQRTEQGDSAMYLCASSLRVQGLNEQFFGPGTRLTVL.

Turning to this clone: The read is 3 residues too short to cover the CDR3 end, so that end is filled in from the germline J gene. The chain joins TRBV7-2 to TRBJ1-6; tentative D call: TRBD1 (6 bases). Trimming took off 0 bases at V and 5 bases at J, with 8 bases between the two ends. Germline V gives CDR1 SGHTA, CDR2 FQGNSA. This CDR3 contains 15 residues. The CDR3: CASSLASGDNSPLHF. CDR3 DNA, as far as it was read: TGTGCCAGCAGCTTAGCGTCAGGGGATAATTCACCC.

Comment on this clone: The read ends 3 residues shy of where the CDR3 ends; the end is completed using the germline J gene. The chain is built from TRBV30 and TRBJ2-7; D uncertain. The ends were cut back, 3 bases at V and 3 bases at J, with 18 bases in the middle. The CDR3 sequence is 15 residues long. CDR1 and CDR2 (germline): GTSNPN, SVGIG (reference sequence). CDR3 region: CAWSLRWSILYEQYF. The sequenced CDR3 bases are TGTGCCTGGAGCCTTCGGTGGTCTATTCTCTACGAG. The variable domain in full, completed from reference TRBV30 and TRBJ2-7, reads SQTIHQWPATLVQPVGSPLSLECTVEGTSNPNLYWYRQAAGRGLQLLFYSVGIGQISSEVPQNLSASRPQDRQFILSSKKLLLSDSGFYLCAWSLRWSILYEQYFGPGTRLTVT.